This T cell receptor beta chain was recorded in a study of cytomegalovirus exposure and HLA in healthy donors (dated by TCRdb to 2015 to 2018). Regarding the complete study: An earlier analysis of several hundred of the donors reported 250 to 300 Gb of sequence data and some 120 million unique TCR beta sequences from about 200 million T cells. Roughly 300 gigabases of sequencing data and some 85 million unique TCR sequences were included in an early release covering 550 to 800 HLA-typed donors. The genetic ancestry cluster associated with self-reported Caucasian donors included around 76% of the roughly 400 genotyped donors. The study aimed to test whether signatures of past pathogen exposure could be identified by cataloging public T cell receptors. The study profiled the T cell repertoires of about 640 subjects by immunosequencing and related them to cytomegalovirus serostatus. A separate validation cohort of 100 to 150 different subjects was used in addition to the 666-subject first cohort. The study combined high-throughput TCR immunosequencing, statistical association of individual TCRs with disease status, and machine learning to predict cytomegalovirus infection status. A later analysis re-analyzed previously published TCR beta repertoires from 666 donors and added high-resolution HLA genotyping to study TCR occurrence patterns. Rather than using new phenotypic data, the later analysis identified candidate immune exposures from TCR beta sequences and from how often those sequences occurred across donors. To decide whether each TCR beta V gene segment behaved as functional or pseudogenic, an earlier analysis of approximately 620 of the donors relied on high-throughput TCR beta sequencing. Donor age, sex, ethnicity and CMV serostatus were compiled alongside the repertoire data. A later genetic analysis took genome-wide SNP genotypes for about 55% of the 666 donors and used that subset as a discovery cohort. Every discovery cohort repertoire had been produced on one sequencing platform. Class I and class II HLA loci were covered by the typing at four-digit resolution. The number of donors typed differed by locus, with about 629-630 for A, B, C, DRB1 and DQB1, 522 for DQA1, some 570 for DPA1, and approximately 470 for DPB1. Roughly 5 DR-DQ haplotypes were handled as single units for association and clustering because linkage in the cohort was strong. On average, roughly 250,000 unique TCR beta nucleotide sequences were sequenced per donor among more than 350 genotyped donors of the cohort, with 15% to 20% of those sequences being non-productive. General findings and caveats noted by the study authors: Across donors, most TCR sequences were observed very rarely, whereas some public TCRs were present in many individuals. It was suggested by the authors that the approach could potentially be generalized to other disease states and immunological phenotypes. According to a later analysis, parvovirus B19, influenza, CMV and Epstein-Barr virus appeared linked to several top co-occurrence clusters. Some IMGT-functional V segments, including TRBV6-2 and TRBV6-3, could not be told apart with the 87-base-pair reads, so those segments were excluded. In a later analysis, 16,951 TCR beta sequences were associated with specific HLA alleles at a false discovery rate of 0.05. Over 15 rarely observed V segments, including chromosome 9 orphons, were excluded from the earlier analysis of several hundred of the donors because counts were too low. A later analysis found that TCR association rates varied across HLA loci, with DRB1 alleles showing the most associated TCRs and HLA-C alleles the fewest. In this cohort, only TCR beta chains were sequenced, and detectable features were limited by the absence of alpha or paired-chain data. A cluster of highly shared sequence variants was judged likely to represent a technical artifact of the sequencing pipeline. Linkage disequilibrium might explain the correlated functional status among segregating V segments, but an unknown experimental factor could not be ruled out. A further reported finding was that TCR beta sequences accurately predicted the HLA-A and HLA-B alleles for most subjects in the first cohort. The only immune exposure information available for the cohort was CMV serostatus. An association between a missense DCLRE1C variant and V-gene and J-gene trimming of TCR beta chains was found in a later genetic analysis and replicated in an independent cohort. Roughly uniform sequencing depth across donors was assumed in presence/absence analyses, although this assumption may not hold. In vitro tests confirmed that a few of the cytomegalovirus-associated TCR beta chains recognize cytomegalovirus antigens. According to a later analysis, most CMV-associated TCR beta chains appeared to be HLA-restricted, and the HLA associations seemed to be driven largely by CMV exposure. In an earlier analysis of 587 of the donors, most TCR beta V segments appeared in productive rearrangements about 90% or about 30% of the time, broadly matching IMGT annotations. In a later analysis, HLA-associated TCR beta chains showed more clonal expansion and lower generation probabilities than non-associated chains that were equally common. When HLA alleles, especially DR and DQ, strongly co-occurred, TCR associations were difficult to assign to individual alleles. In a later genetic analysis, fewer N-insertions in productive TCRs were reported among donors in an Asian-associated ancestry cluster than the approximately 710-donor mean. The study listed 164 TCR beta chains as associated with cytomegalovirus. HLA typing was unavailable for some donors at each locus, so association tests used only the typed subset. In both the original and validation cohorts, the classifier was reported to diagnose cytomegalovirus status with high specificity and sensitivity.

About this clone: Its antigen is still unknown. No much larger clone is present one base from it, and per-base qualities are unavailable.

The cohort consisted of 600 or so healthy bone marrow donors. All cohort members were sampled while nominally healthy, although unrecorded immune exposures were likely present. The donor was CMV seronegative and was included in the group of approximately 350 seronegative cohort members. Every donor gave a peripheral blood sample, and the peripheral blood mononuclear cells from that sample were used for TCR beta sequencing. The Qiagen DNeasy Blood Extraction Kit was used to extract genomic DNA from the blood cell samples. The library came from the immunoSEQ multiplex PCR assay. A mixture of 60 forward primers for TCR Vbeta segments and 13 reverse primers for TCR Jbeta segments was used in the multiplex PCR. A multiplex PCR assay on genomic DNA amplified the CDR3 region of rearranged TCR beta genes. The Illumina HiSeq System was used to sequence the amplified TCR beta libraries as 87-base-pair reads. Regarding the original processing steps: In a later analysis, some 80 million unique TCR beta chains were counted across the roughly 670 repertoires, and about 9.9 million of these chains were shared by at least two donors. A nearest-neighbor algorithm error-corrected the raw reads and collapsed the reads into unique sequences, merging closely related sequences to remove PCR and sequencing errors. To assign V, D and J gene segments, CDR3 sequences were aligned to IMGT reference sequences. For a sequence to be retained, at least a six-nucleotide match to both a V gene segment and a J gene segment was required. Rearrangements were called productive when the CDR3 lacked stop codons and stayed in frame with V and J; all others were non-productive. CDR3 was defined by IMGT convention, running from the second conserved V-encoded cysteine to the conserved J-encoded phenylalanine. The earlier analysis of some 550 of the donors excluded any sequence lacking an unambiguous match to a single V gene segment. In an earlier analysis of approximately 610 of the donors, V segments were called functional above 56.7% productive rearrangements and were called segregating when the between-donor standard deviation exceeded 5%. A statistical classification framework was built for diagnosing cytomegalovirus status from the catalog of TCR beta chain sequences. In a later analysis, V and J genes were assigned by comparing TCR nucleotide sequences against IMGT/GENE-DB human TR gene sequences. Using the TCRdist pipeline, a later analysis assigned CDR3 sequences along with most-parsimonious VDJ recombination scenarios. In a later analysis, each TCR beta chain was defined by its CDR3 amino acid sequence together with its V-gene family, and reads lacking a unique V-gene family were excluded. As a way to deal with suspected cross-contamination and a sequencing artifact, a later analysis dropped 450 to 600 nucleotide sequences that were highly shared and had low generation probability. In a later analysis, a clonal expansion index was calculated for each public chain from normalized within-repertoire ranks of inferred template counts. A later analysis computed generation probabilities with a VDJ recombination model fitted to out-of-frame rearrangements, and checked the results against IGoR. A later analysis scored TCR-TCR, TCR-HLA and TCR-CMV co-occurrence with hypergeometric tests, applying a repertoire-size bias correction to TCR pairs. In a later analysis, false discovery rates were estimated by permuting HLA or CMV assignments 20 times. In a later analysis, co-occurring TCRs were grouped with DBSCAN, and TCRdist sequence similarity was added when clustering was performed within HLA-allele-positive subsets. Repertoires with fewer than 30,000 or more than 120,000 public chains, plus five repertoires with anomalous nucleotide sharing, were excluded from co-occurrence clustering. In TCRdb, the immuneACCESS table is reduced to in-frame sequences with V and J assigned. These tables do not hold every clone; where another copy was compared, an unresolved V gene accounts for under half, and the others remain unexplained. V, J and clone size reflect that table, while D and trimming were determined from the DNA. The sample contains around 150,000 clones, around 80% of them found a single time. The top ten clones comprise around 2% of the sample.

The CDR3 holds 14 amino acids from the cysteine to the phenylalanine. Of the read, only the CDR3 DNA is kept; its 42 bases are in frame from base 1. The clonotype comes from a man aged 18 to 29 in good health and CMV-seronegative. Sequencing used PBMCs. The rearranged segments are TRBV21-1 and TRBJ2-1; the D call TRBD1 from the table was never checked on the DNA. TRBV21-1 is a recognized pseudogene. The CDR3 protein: CASSEGQGPNEQFF. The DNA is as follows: TGTGCCAGCAGCGAGGGACAGGGACCAAATGAGCAGTTCTTC.